This entry lists 7 T cell receptor beta chains sequenced from one sample in a study of memory CD4+ T cells and cytomegalovirus serostatus. The repertoire was sequenced with immunoSEQ multiplex PCR; TCRdb's copy has only in-frame clones and lacks some. The sample gives about 60,000 clones, 80% of which show up once; 0.53% is in the top ten. The sort gate was single viable CD3+CD4+CD8-CD45RO+ cells for memory CD4+ T cells. The specimen sequenced was memory CD4+ T cells from blood. The source of these receptors is an adult in good health and CMV-seronegative. Some clones in this sample may be carry-over from other donors' samples.

This clone occurred once. The rearrangement joins TRBV2 to TRBJ2-3; the D gene is possibly TRBD2 (7 bases). V was clipped by 7 bases and J by 4 bases, with 18 bases between them. Germline V gives CDR1 SNHLY, CDR2 FYNNEI. CDR3 length: 15 amino acids. Here the CDR3 reads CASTLERGGADTQYF. CDR3 coding DNA: TGTGCCAGCACCTTGGAGAGGGGGGGTGCAGATACGCAGTATTTT.

This clone was seen once. This chain uses TRBV12-5 with TRBJ1-1, with 9 nucleotides matching TRBD1. CDR1 and CDR2 from the germline V gene are LGHNT and FRNRAP. The junction had 3 bases not matched to a gene; V was cut back by 6 bases and J by 7 bases. The CDR3 covers 12 residues. CDR3 region: CASGSGQGEAFF. The CDR3 DNA follows: TGTGCTAGTGGATCGGGACAGGGTGAAGCTTTCTTT.

This chain joins TRBV11-1 and TRBJ2-1; TRBD1 is a possible D gene (6 bases). Trimming took off 5 bases at V and 4 bases at J, with 12 bases between the two ends. The germline V gene encodes CDR1 SGHAT and CDR2 FQDESV (reference sequence). The CDR3 spans 14 residues. The CDR3 spells CASSRNREYNEQFF. For the CDR3, the DNA is TGTGCCAGCAGCAGAAACAGGGAATACAATGAGCAGTTCTTC.

The chain has TRBV30 and TRBJ2-2; D is undetermined. CDR1 and CDR2 from the germline V gene are GTSNPN and SVGIG (reference sequence). The CDR3 has 13 residues. V was pared by 3 bases and J by 0 bases, with 5 bases between. The CDR3 DNA reads as TGTGCCTGGAGCGGCTCGAACACCGGGGAGCTGTTTTTT. It codes for CAWSGSNTGELFF.

The chain links TRBV6-5 to TRBJ1-1, with 9 bases matching TRBD1. There are 13 residues in the CDR3. The germline V gene has CDR1 MNHEY and CDR2 SVGAGI. With V trimmed by 6 bases and J by 3 bases, 2 bases remained unmatched. The CDR3 nucleotides are TGTGCCAGCAGCCGGACAGGGGACACTGAAGCTTTCTTT. It is translated as CASSRTGDTEAFF.

This clone occurred a few times. The CDR3 sequence: CASRSGQGRDEKLFF. Written as DNA, the CDR3 is TGTGCCAGCAGGTCCGGACAGGGAAGAGATGAAAAACTGTTTTTT. The chain links TRBV7-2 to TRBJ1-4; 8 nucleotides match TRBD1. J was trimmed by 6 bases and V by 6 bases; bases with no gene match: 9. This CDR3 spans 15 amino acids. CDR1 SGHTA and CDR2 FQGNSA come from the germline V gene.

The V gene is TRBV19, the J gene TRBJ2-1; 9 positions agree with TRBD1. V was pared by 7 bases and J by 5 bases, with 9 bases of the junction left unmatched. The CDR3 contains 15 residues. Germline CDR1 LNHDA, CDR2 SQIVND (reference sequence). The CDR3 bases are TGTGCCAGTATGGCCCTCGGGACAGGGAACAATGAGCAGTTCTTC. Translation gives CASMALGTGNNEQFF.